This T cell receptor beta chain was profiled in a study of blood T cell repertoires in COVID-19. Study-level background: In each case, the material was cDNA or gDNA derived from T cells, B-cell-depleted T cells, or PBMCs.

The CDR3 consists of 14 residues. V was pared by 8 bases and J by 6 bases, with 17 bases between. Germline CDR1 and CDR2: WSHSY and SAAADI. Authors' processing steps: Quantification of nucleated cells was approximated via reference gene primer amplification. The data were produced by immunoSEQ multiplex PCR, yet TCRdb's version contains in-frame clones alone and is incomplete. For V, J and clone size, that table is used; D and trimming come from the DNA. Of around 260,000 clones listed, approximately 90% are singletons. Sequencing input: peripheral blood. This chain links TRBV10-2 with TRBJ2-1; possible D gene TRBD1, 6 bases. This TCR came from a man aged 30-40 years with acute or convalescent COVID-19. The DNA for the CDR3 is TGCGCCAGCGTGGTGGACAGAGAAACCAATGAGCAGTTCTTC. This encodes CASVVDRETNEQFF.